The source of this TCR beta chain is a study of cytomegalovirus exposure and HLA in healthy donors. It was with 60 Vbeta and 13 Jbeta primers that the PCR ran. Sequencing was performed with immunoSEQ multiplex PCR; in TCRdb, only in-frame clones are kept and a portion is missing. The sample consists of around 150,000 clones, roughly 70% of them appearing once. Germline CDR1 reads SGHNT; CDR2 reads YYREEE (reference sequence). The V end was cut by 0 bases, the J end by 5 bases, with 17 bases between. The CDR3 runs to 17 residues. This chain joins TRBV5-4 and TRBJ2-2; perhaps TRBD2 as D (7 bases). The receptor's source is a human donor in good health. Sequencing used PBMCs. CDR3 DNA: TGTGCCAGCAGCTTGGAGTTCTCAGGGGAGGGGACCGGGGAGCTGTTTTTT. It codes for CASSLEFSGEGTGELFF.